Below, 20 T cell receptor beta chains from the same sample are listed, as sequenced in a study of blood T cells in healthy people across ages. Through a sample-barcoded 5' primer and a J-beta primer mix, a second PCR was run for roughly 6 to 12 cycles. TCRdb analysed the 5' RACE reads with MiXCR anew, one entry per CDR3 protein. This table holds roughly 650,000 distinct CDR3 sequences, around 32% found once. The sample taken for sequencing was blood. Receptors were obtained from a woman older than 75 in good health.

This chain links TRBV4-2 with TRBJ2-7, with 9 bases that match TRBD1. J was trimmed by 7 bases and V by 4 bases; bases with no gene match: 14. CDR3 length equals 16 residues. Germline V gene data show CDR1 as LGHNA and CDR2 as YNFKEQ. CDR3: CASSPGQGRVRREQYF. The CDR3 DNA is TGTGCCAGCAGCCCGGGACAGGGAAGGGTCCGAAGGGAGCAGTACTTC.

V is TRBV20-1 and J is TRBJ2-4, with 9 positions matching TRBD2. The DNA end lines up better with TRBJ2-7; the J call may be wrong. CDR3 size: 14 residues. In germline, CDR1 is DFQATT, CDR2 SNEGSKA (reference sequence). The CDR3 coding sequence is TGCAGTGCTTCTAGCGGGGCCCGCTTCTACGAGCAGTACTTC. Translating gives CSASSGARFYEQYF.

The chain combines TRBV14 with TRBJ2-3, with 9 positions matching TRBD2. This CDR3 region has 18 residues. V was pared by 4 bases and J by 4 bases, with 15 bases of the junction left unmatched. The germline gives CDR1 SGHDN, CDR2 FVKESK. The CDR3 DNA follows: TGTGCCAGCAGCCGGCGGGGGGGGCGAGTTTTTGGCGCAGATACGCAGTATTTT. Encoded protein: CASSRRGGRVFGADTQYF.

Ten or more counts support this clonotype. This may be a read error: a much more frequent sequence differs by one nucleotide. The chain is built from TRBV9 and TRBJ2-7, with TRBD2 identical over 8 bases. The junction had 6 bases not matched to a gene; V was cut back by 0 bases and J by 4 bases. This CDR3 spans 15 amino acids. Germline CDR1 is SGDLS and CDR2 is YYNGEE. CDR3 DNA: TGTGCCAGCAGCGTAGGAGGCGGGGGGAGGTACGAGCAGTACTTC. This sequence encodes CASSVGGGGRYEQYF. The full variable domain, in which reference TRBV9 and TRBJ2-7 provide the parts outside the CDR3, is DSGVTQTPKHLITATGQRVTLRCSPRSGDLSVYWYQQSLDQGLQFLIQYYNGEERAKGNILERFSAQQFPDLHSELNLSSLELGDSALYFCASSVGGGGRYEQYFGPGTRLTVT.

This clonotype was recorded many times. The CDR3 sequence: CASSLYGTGGSEQYF. The CDR3 nucleotides read TGTGCCAGCAGCTTATATGGGACAGGGGGCTCCGAGCAGTACTTC. This sequence joins TRBV7-9 and TRBJ2-7; 12 bases are shared with TRBD1. The CDR3 is 15 amino acids. Germline CDR1 and CDR2: SEHNR and FQNEAQ (reference sequence). The trim removed 2 bases at V and 6 bases at J, leaving 5 bases unmatched.

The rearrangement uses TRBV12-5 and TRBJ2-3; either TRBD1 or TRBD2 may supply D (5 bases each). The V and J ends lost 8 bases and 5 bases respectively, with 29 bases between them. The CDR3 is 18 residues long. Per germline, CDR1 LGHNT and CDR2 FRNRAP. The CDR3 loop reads CASSPGRGGPSGQDTQYF. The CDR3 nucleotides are TGTGCTAGTAGCCCCGGACGGGGCGGGCCATCAGGACAAGATACGCAGTATTTT.

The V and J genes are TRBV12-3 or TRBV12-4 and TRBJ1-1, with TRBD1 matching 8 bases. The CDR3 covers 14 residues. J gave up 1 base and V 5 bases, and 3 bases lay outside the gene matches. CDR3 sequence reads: CASSGTGWNTEAFF. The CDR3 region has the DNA TGTGCCAGCAGTGGGACAGGATGGAACACTGAAGCTTTCTTT.

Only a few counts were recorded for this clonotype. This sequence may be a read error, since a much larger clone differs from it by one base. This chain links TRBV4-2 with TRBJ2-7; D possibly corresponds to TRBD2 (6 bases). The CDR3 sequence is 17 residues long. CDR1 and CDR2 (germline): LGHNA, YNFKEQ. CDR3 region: CVSSQEGHSQGLYEQYF. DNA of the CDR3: TGTGTCAGCAGCCAAGAAGGCCATAGCCAGGGACTCTACGAGCAGTACTTC.

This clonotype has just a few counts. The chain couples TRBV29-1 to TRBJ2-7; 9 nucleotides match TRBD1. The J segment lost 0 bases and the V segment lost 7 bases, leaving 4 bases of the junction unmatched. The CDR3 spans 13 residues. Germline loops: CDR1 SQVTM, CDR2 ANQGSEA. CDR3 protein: CSAGQGLSYEQYF. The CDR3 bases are TGCAGCGCCGGACAGGGGCTCTCCTACGAGCAGTACTTC.

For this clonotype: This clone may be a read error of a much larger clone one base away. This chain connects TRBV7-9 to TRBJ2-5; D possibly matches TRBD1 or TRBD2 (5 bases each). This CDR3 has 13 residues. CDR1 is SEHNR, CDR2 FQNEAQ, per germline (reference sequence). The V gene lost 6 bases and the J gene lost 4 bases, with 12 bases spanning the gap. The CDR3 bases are TGTGCCAGCAGTCACGACAGCGGAGAGACCCAGTACTTC. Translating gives CASSHDSGETQYF.

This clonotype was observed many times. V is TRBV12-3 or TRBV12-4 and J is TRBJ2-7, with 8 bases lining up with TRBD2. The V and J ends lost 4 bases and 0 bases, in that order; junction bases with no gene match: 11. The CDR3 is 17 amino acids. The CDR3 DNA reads TGTGCCAGCAGTTCAAGGGACCGGGGGGGGTTCTCCTACGAGCAGTACTTC. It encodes CASSSRDRGGFSYEQYF.

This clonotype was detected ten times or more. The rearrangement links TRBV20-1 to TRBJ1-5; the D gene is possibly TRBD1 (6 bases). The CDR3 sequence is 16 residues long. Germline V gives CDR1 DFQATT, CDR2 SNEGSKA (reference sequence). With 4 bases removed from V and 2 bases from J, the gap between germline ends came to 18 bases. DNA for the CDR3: TGCAGTGCTACGACTACAGGGAGTACCGGCAATCAGCCCCAGCATTTT. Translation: CSATTTGSTGNQPQHF.

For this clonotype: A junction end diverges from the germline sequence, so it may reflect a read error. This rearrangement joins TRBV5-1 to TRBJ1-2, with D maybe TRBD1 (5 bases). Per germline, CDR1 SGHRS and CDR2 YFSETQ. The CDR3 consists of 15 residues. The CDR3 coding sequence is TGCGTCAGCAAAGGGACGAGTGACGTGTCCTATGGCTACACCTTC. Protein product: CVSKGTSDVSYGYTF.

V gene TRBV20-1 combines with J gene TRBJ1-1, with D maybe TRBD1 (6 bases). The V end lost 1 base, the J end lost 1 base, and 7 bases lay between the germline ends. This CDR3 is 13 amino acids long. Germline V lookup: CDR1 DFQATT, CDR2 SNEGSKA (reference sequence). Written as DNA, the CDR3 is TGCAGTGCTAGAGCACAGGGGAACACTGAAGCTTTCTTT. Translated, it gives CSARAQGNTEAFF.

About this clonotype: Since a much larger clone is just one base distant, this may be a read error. CDR3: CASSLGARGLRNEQYF. DNA for the CDR3: TGTGCCAGCAGCTTGGGGGCTAGGGGGCTAAGAAATGAGCAGTACTTC. This chain uses TRBV5-6 with TRBJ2-7, with 7 bases matching TRBD1. Per the germline V gene, CDR1 is SGHDT and CDR2 is YYEEEE. V trimming: 0 bases; J trimming: 7 bases; junction bases outside the gene matches: 13. The CDR3 consists of 16 residues.

The CDR3 reads CASSITGANTGELFF. CDR3 coding DNA: TGTGCCAGCAGCATCACAGGGGCTAACACCGGGGAGCTGTTTTTT. This chain uses TRBV9 with TRBJ2-2; 7 positions agree with TRBD1. Trimming cost V 4 bases and J 2 bases; bases outside gene matches: 5. This CDR3 has 15 amino acids. CDR1 and CDR2 from the germline V gene are SGDLS and YYNGEE. Using reference TRBV9 and TRBJ2-2 for the parts outside the CDR3, the full variable domain is DSGVTQTPKHLITATGQRVTLRCSPRSGDLSVYWYQQSLDQGLQFLIQYYNGEERAKGNILERFSAQQFPDLHSELNLSSLELGDSALYFCASSITGANTGELFFGEGSRLTVL.

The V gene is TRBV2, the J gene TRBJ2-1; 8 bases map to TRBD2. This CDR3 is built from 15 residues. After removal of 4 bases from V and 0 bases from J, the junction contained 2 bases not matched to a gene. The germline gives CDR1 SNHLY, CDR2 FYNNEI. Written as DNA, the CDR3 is TGTGCCAGCAGTGCTAGCGGGTCCTCCTACAATGAGCAGTTCTTC. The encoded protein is CASSASGSSYNEQFF.

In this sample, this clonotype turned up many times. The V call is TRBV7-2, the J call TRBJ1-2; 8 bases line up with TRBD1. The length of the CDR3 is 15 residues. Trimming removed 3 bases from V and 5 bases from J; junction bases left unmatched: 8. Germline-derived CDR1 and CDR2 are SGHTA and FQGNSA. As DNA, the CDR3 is TGTGCCAGCAGCTTCCCGCAGGGGGCGAAGTATGGCTACACCTTC. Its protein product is CASSFPQGAKYGYTF.

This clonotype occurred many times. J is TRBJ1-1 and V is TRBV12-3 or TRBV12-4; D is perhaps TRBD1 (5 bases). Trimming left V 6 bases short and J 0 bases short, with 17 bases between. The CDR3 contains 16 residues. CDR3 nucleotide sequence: TGTGCCAGCAGCCAGACAACGGGACGGCTGAACACTGAAGCTTTCTTT. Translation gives CASSQTTGRLNTEAFF.

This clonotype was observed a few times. In DNA form, the CDR3 reads TGTGCCAGCAGCCCCCAGACTGTGAACAATGAGCAGTTCTTC. This translates into CASSPQTVNNEQFF. V usage is TRBV11-1 and J usage is TRBJ2-1; D call uncertain. The length of the CDR3 is 14 residues. Germline CDR1 reads SGHAT; CDR2 reads FQDESV (reference sequence). V was shortened by 5 bases and J by 5 bases, with 13 bases between the two germline ends.